A single sample is the source of the 12 T cell receptor beta chains below, sequenced in a study of Tregs in tolerant kidney transplant recipients. Profiled with immunoSEQ multiplex PCR; TCRdb holds only in-frame clones, not every one. Found here are 100,000 to 130,000 clones, nearly 90% of them singletons; the top ten hold about 0.35%. The sequencing here drew on CD4+ T cells from blood, taken before the transplant. Receptors were obtained from a human donor who received a combined kidney and bone marrow transplant.

In DNA form, the CDR3 reads TGTGCCAGCAGTTTCCCGGGACAGCCAATCTCTGGAAACACCATATATTTT. Protein sequence: CASSFPGQPISGNTIYF. This chain uses TRBV28 with TRBJ1-3; 7 nucleotides match TRBD1. Germline CDR1 reads MDHEN; CDR2 reads SYDVKM. Losses at the gene ends were 3 bases for V and 0 bases for J; bases not matched to a gene: 8. CDR3 length equals 17 residues.

The chain couples TRBV7-8 to TRBJ2-7; 7 nucleotides match TRBD1. V gave up 7 bases and J gave up 1 base; unmatched junction bases: 13. Germline assignment: CDR1 SGHVS and CDR2 FQNEAQ. The CDR3 contains 16 residues. In DNA, the CDR3 is TGTGCCAGCACCCGTTCGTTAAGGGACAGATCCTACGAGCAGTACTTC. Its protein is CASTRSLRDRSYEQYF. The variable domain in full, completed from reference TRBV7-8 and TRBJ2-7, reads GAGVSQSPRYKVAKRGQDVALRCDPISGHVSLFWYQQALGQGPEFLTYFQNEAQLDKSGLPSDRFFAERPEGSVSTLKIQRTQQEDSAVYLCASTRSLRDRSYEQYFGPGTRLTVT.

The chain carries TRBV11-2 and TRBJ1-2; D is uncertain. The CDR3 length is 15 residues. V lost 6 bases and J lost 4, with 18 bases in between. Germline V gives CDR1 SGHAT, CDR2 FQNNGV. CDR3 sequence reads: CASRNPYVSGYGYTF. CDR3 nucleotide sequence: TGTGCCAGCAGGAACCCTTATGTTTCGGGCTATGGCTACACCTTC. The full variable domain, rest sourced from reference TRBV11-2 and TRBJ1-2, is EAGVAQSPRYKIIEKRQSVAFWCNPISGHATLYWYQQILGQGPKLLIQFQNNGVVDDSQLPKDRFSAERLKGVDSTLKIQPAKLEDSAVYLCASRNPYVSGYGYTFGSGTRLTVV.

This chain's CDR3 is CASSLTSQPQHF. CDR3 coding DNA: TGTGCCAGCAGTTTAACGAGTCAGCCCCAGCATTTT. V and J are TRBV28 and TRBJ1-5; unclear D gene. The germline gives CDR1 MDHEN, CDR2 SYDVKM. V shed 2 bases and J shed 6 bases, with 5 bases lying between them. This CDR3 region has 12 residues.

This clone has only a few counts. This sequence joins TRBV9 and TRBJ1-4; possibly TRBD1 for D (5 bases). Germline values: CDR1 SGDLS, CDR2 YYNGEE. CDR3 length: 17 amino acids. V shed 4 bases and J shed 6 bases, with 22 bases lying between them. DNA of the CDR3: TGTGCCAGCAGCCCCCGGTCCGACAGTCCCACTTATGAAAAACTGTTTTTT. Its protein is CASSPRSDSPTYEKLFF.

The CDR3 sequence: CASSLGVGHSSEKLFF. The DNA for the CDR3 is TGTGCCAGCAGTTTAGGAGTGGGACACTCGAGTGAAAAACTGTTTTTT. This chain uses TRBV27 with TRBJ1-4, with D perhaps TRBD1 (6 bases). Germline values: CDR1 MNHEY, CDR2 SMNVEV (reference sequence). The CDR3 has 16 amino acids. V lost 2 bases to trimming and J lost 7 bases, with 17 bases between them.

There are a few counts of this clone. This rearrangement joins TRBV7-2 to TRBJ2-1; 10 positions match TRBD2. CDR3 length: 15 residues. The germline V gene encodes CDR1 SGHTA and CDR2 FQGNSA. The J segment lost 4 bases and the V segment lost 5 bases, leaving 5 bases of the junction unmatched. The CDR3 sequence is CASSMTSGLYNEQFF. For the CDR3, the DNA is TGTGCCAGCAGCATGACTAGCGGGCTATACAATGAGCAGTTCTTC.

The rearrangement links TRBV4-1 to TRBJ2-7; the D is unclear. This CDR3 is 12 amino acids long. The ends were cut back, 0 bases at V and 5 bases at J, with 5 bases in the middle. CDR1 is MGHRA, CDR2 YSYEKL, per germline. The CDR3 is CASSQDVNEQYF. The CDR3, as DNA: TGCGCCAGCAGCCAAGATGTCAACGAGCAGTACTTC.

CDR3 nucleotides: TGTGCCAGCAGCATACAGGATGGCTACACCTTC. Amino acid sequence: CASSIQDGYTF. The chain employs TRBV5-8 and TRBJ1-2, with D possibly matching TRBD1 (5 bases). There are 11 residues in the CDR3. Germline CDR1 reads SGHTS; CDR2 reads YDEGEE. V shed 4 bases and J shed 6 bases, with 7 bases lying between them.

The rearrangement links TRBV7-2 to TRBJ2-5; D might be TRBD2 (7 bases). Trimming stripped 6 bases from V and 0 bases from J, with 11 bases between. The length of the CDR3 is 14 residues. Germline V gene data show CDR1 as SGHTA and CDR2 as FQGNSA. CDR3 sequence (DNA): TGTGCCAGCAGGGCGGGGGCCTACCAAGAGACCCAGTACTTC. Protein: CASRAGAYQETQYF.

The chain is built from TRBV23-1 and TRBJ2-1; D is unclear. TRBV23-1 is noted as an ORF with a role that remains uncertain. The CDR3 totals 13 residues. V was clipped by 2 bases and J by 7 bases, with 9 bases between them. The DNA of the CDR3 is TGCGCCAGCAGTCAACGCCCACGGAATGAGCAGTTCTTC. It encodes CASSQRPRNEQFF.

This clone occurred once. The chain links TRBV18 to TRBJ1-2; 7 positions match TRBD1. The CDR3 runs to 14 residues. CDR1 and CDR2 from the germline V gene are KGHSH and LQKENI. Trimming removed 3 bases from V and 1 base from J; junction bases left unmatched: 2. Here the CDR3 reads CASSPGTVNYGYTF. As DNA, the CDR3 is TGTGCCAGCTCACCTGGGACAGTTAACTATGGCTACACCTTC.